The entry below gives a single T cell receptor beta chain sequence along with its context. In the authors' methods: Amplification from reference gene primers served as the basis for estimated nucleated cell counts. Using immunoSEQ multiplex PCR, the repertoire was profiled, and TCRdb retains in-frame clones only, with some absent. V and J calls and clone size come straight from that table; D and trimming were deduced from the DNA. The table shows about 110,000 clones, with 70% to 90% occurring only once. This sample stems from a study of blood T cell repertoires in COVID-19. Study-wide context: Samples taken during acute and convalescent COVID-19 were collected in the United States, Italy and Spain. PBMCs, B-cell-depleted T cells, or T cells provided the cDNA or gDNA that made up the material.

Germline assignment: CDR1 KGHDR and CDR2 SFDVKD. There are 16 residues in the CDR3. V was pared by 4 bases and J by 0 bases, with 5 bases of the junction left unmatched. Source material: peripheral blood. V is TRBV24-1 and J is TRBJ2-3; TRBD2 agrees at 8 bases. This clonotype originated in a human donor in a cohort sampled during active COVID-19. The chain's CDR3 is CATSDPKRGSTDTQYF. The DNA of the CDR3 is TGTGCCACCAGTGACCCCAAGCGGGGGAGCACAGATACGCAGTATTTT.